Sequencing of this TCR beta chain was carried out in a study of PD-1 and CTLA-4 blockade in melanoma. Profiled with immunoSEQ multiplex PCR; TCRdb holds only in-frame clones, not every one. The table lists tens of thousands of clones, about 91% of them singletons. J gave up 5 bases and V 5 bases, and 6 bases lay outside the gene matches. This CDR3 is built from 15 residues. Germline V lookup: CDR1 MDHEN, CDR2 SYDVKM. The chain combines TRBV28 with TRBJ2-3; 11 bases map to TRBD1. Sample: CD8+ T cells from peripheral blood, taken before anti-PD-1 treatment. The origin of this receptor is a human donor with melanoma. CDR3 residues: CASSPGTGGLDTQYF. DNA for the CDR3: TGTGCCAGCAGTCCCGGGACAGGGGGTTTAGATACGCAGTATTTT. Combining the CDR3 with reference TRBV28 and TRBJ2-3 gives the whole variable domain DVKVTQSSRYLVKRTGEKVFLECVQDMDHENMFWYRQDPGLGLRLIYFSYDVKMKEKGDIPEGYSVSREKKERFSLILESASTNQTSMYLCASSPGTGGLDTQYFGPGTRLTVL.